The 29 T cell receptor beta chains in this list originate from one sample, sequenced in a study of blood T cell repertoires in COVID-19. Data came from immunoSEQ multiplex PCR; TCRdb stores just in-frame clones and leaves some out. The data contain fewer than 130,000 clones, around 90% of them seen just once; the ten biggest clones take up more than 4.5%. Sequenced input: peripheral blood. The receptors stem from a human donor in a cohort sampled during active COVID-19.

The rearrangement links TRBV19 to TRBJ2-7; 9 nucleotides match TRBD1. The J segment lost 6 bases and the V segment lost 4 bases, leaving 16 bases of the junction unmatched. Germline loops: CDR1 LNHDA, CDR2 SQIVND (reference sequence). This CDR3 contains 17 residues. CDR3 nucleotide sequence: TGTGCCAGTAGTACGATTAAACGGACAGGGGAGTCTCGCGAGCAGTACTTC. Protein product: CASSTIKRTGESREQYF.

The genes are TRBV5-4 and TRBJ1-4, with 8 positions matching TRBD1. The ends lost 3 bases at V and 8 bases at J; junction bases unmatched: 6. Germline CDR1 reads SGHNT; CDR2 reads YYREEE (reference sequence). The CDR3 spans 14 residues. Here the CDR3 reads CASSSTGDREKLFF. The CDR3 nucleotides are TGTGCCAGCAGCTCGACAGGGGATAGGGAAAAACTGTTTTTT.

The chain joins TRBV11-2 to TRBJ1-2; D perhaps matches TRBD1 (5 bases). V lost 5 bases and J lost 2, with 15 bases in between. CDR1 and CDR2 from the germline V gene are SGHAT and FQNNGV. The CDR3 length is 15 residues. The CDR3 loop reads CASSRQRISNYGYTF. The CDR3, as DNA: TGTGCCAGCAGCCGACAGAGAATATCCAACTATGGCTACACCTTC.

The V gene is TRBV11-1, the J gene TRBJ1-3; 8 bases fit TRBD1. V lost 5 bases to trimming and J lost 4 bases; unmatched junction nucleotides: 4. CDR1 is SGHAT and CDR2 is FQDESV in the germline V gene (reference sequence). This CDR3 region has 14 residues. The CDR3 loop is CASSIGTGGNTIYF. The DNA of the CDR3 is TGTGCCAGCAGCATCGGGACAGGAGGAAACACCATATATTTT.

The CDR3 is CASSPSGNSYNEQFF. CDR3 bases: TGTGCCAGCAGCCCCAGCGGCAACTCCTACAATGAGCAGTTCTTC. The chain uses TRBV7-2 and TRBJ2-1; tentative D call: TRBD2 (5 bases). This CDR3 has 15 amino acids. V shed 5 bases and J shed 0 bases, with 11 bases lying between them. Per germline, CDR1 SGHTA and CDR2 FQGNSA.

The chain joins TRBV6-5 to TRBJ1-1; D gene unclear. The CDR3 is made up of 11 amino acids. The germline V and J ends were trimmed by 4 bases and 4 bases, with 4 bases remaining between them. Germline-derived CDR1 and CDR2 are MNHEY and SVGAGI. The CDR3 DNA reads TGTGCCAGCAGTTTCGGCACTGAAGCTTTCTTT. It yields the protein CASSFGTEAFF.

The chain links TRBV11-3 to TRBJ1-1; 7 nucleotides match TRBD1. The germline CDR1 and CDR2 sequences are SGHNT and YENEEA. The CDR3 sequence is 13 residues long. J gave up 3 bases and V 5 bases, and 3 bases lay outside the gene matches. CDR3 bases: TGTGCCAGCAGCAGGGGGCACGACACTGAAGCTTTCTTT. This encodes CASSRGHDTEAFF.

The chain recombines TRBV5-1 with TRBJ1-1, with 7 bases fitting TRBD1. After removal of 3 bases from V and 1 base from J, the junction contained 6 bases not matched to a gene. Germline V CDR1 and CDR2: SGHRS, YFSETQ. This CDR3 has 15 amino acids. CDR3 in amino acids: CASSSRTGANTEAFF. The CDR3 DNA reads as TGCGCCAGCAGCTCACGCACAGGGGCGAACACTGAAGCTTTCTTT.

This chain joins TRBV9 and TRBJ2-2; a possible D gene is TRBD2 (6 bases). The germline CDR1 and CDR2 sequences are SGDLS and YYNGEE. The CDR3 spans 17 residues. V was shortened by 3 bases and J by 1 base, with 16 bases between the two germline ends. This CDR3 reads CASSALEEGRNTGELFF. The CDR3 coding sequence is TGTGCCAGCAGCGCCTTAGAGGAGGGACGGAACACCGGGGAGCTGTTTTTT.

This chain connects TRBV29-1 to TRBJ1-1, with 7 positions matching TRBD1. The CDR3 runs to 12 residues. Germline CDR1 reads SQVTM; CDR2 reads ANQGSEA. The junction had 11 bases not matched to a gene; V was cut back by 5 bases and J by 11 bases. For the CDR3, the DNA is TGCAGCGTTCAAGGGACAGCCGTGGGGGCTTTCTTT. The encoded protein is CSVQGTAVGAFF.

A few counts support this clone. The chain combines TRBV6-5 with TRBJ1-2, with 11 bases identical to TRBD1. The V gene end was trimmed by 9 bases and the J gene end by 4 bases; junction bases not matched to a gene: 4. Germline V gene lookup returns CDR1 MNHEY and CDR2 SVGAGI. This CDR3 comprises 13 residues. The CDR3 nucleotides are TGTGCCAGTGGACAGGGGGCTGGCTATGGCTACACCTTC. It translates to CASGQGAGYGYTF.

The gene calls are TRBV6-5 and TRBJ2-7; D possibly corresponds to TRBD2 (5 bases). Per germline, CDR1 MNHEY and CDR2 SVGAGI. The V end was cut by 11 bases, the J end by 3 bases, with 17 bases between. The CDR3 extends over 13 amino acids. For the CDR3, the DNA is TGTGCCGGAACCTCAGGACTGAGCTACGAGCAGTACTTC. This gives the protein CAGTSGLSYEQYF.

The J gene is TRBJ2-5, the V gene TRBV24-1, with D possibly matching TRBD2 (6 bases). The V gene lost 3 bases and the J gene lost 2 bases, with 21 bases spanning the gap. The CDR3 runs to 18 residues. CDR1 and CDR2 from the germline V gene are KGHDR and SFDVKD. CDR3 loop: CATSDNVKGRLGQETQYF. CDR3 DNA: TGTGCCACCAGTGATAACGTGAAGGGGAGGCTGGGGCAAGAGACCCAGTACTTC.

The chain has TRBV28 and TRBJ1-3; D might be TRBD1 (5 bases). Germline V CDR1 and CDR2: MDHEN, SYDVKM. The CDR3 runs 14 residues. Trimming removed 2 bases from V and 4 bases from J, with 9 bases in between. CDR3 region: CASSLIGVGNTIYF. DNA of the CDR3: TGTGCCAGCAGTTTAATAGGGGTGGGAAACACCATATATTTT.

The V gene is TRBV11-3, the J gene TRBJ2-1, with 8 bases matching TRBD1. The junction had 5 bases not matched to a gene; V was cut back by 4 bases and J by 6 bases. Germline CDR1 SGHNT, CDR2 YENEEA. The CDR3 has 14 residues. The CDR3 loop reads CASSSRTGSNEQFF. CDR3 nucleotide sequence: TGTGCCAGCAGCTCAAGGACAGGGAGCAATGAGCAGTTCTTC. Full variable domain (outside the CDR3, taken from reference TRBV11-3 and TRBJ2-1): EAGVVQSPRYKIIEKKQPVAFWCNPISGHNTLYWYLQNLGQGPELLIRYENEEAVDDSQLPKDRFSAERLKGVDSTLKIQPAELGDSAVYLCASSSRTGSNEQFFGPGTRLTVL.

There are a few counts of this clone. Germline and junction disagree at one end, which may indicate a read error. The J gene is TRBJ2-7, the V gene TRBV7-9; D may be TRBD2 (5 bases). The CDR3 totals 17 residues. Per germline, CDR1 SEHNR and CDR2 FQNEAQ (reference sequence). The CDR3 DNA is TGTGCCAGCAGCCTAGCAGCCGGGGTCCCCTTTGTCTACGAGCAGTACTTC. Translated: CASSLAAGVPFVYEQYF.

This rearrangement joins TRBV30 to TRBJ1-5, with 9 positions matching TRBD1. Germline trimming cut 4 bases from V and 5 bases from J; bases unmatched to any gene: 6. The germline V gene has CDR1 GTSNPN and CDR2 SVGIG (reference sequence). The CDR3 length is 14 residues. The CDR3 loop is CAWKRTGVDQPQHF. CDR3 bases: TGTGCCTGGAAAAGGACAGGGGTTGATCAGCCCCAGCATTTT. Full variable domain (remainder filled in from reference TRBV30 and TRBJ1-5): SQTIHQWPATLVQPVGSPLSLECTVEGTSNPNLYWYRQAAGRGLQLLFYSVGIGQISSEVPQNLSASRPQDRQFILSSKKLLLSDSGFYLCAWKRTGVDQPQHFGDGTRLSIL.

The V and J genes are TRBV9 and TRBJ1-1; 8 nucleotides line up with TRBD1. V dropped 7 bases and J dropped 1; count of bases not matched to a gene: 6. The CDR3 loop spans 14 amino acids. Germline V CDR1 and CDR2: SGDLS, YYNGEE. The DNA for the CDR3 is TGTGCCAGCTATAGGGACAGGAGGAACACTGAAGCTTTCTTT. Translating it yields CASYRDRRNTEAFF.

The gene calls are TRBV28 and TRBJ2-5; 12 nucleotides align to TRBD2. The CDR3 is 15 residues long. CDR1 is MDHEN, CDR2 SYDVKM, per germline. With 6 bases clipped from V and 5 bases from J, the junction kept 7 bases outside the gene matches. CDR3 in amino acids: CASSILLAGGETQYF. CDR3 coding DNA: TGTGCCAGCAGCATATTACTAGCGGGAGGCGAGACCCAGTACTTC.

The CDR3 sequence: CASSAGAGGHTDTQYF. CDR3 coding DNA: TGTGCCAGCAGCGCCGGGGCGGGAGGCCACACAGATACGCAGTATTTT. The rearrangement joins TRBV9 to TRBJ2-3; 8 bases fit TRBD2. There are 16 residues in the CDR3. Germline V gene data show CDR1 as SGDLS and CDR2 as YYNGEE. V was clipped by 3 bases and J by 2 bases; unmatched bases: 8.

The chain recombines TRBV5-4 with TRBJ2-4; tentatively, D is TRBD2 (7 bases). CDR3 size: 15 residues. Trimming cost V 3 bases and J 5 bases, with 15 bases left between them. Germline values: CDR1 SGHNT, CDR2 YYREEE (reference sequence). The CDR3 nucleotides are TGTGCCAGCAGCTCCGCTGCGGGGGCGCAAAACATTCAGTACTTC. Protein sequence: CASSSAAGAQNIQYF.

The CDR3 DNA is TGCGCCAGCAGCTTGGTCCCACTAGCGGGGGGCCTTGAAAACCAGCAGTACTTC. Translated, it gives CASSLVPLAGGLENQQYF. V is TRBV5-1 and J is TRBJ2-7, with 12 bases matching TRBD2. The CDR3 has 18 amino acids. V lost 0 bases and J lost 8; bases outside the gene matches: 15. CDR1 and CDR2 from the germline V gene are SGHRS and YFSETQ.

J is TRBJ2-5 and V is TRBV28; unclear D gene. V lost 2 bases and J lost 6, with 13 bases in between. Germline V gene data show CDR1 as MDHEN and CDR2 as SYDVKM. The CDR3 has 14 amino acids. The CDR3 loop reads CASSLPRLDQTQYF. For the CDR3, the DNA is TGTGCCAGCAGTTTACCAAGACTTGATCAGACCCAGTACTTC. Drawing the rest from reference TRBV28 and TRBJ2-5, the complete variable domain is DVKVTQSSRYLVKRTGEKVFLECVQDMDHENMFWYRQDPGLGLRLIYFSYDVKMKEKGDIPEGYSVSREKKERFSLILESASTNQTSMYLCASSLPRLDQTQYFGPGTRLLVL.

The DNA for the CDR3 is TGTGCCAGCAGTTACGATCGGGGGGGCTACACCTTC. This encodes CASSYDRGGYTF. The gene calls are TRBV6-5 and TRBJ1-2; D perhaps matches TRBD1 (5 bases). With 2 bases removed from V and 8 bases from J, the gap between germline ends came to 9 bases. Germline CDR1 MNHEY, CDR2 SVGAGI. The CDR3 spans 12 residues.

The chain links TRBV28 to TRBJ2-5, with 8 bases that match TRBD2. Germline V gene lookup returns CDR1 MDHEN and CDR2 SYDVKM. This CDR3 contains 14 residues. With V trimmed by 6 bases and J by 2 bases, 5 bases remained unmatched. CDR3: CASSLGGRQETQYF. CDR3 DNA: TGTGCCAGCAGCCTAGGCGGGAGGCAAGAGACCCAGTACTTC.

V gene TRBV6-5 combines with J gene TRBJ1-1, with D perhaps TRBD1 (6 bases). Looked up from germline, CDR1 is MNHEY and CDR2 is SVGAGI. CDR3 size: 14 residues. Trimming left V 4 bases short and J 5 bases short, with 14 bases between. The CDR3, as DNA: TGTGCCAGCAGTTGGGGACAACAATTTACTGAAGCTTTCTTT. Translated, it gives CASSWGQQFTEAFF.

This clone showed up just a few times. The genes are TRBV11-3 and TRBJ2-1; 13 bases align to TRBD2. Germline V gene lookup returns CDR1 SGHNT and CDR2 YENEEA. V lost 4 bases, J lost 8 bases, and 2 bases stayed unmatched. The CDR3 contains 14 residues. The CDR3 reads CASSSGLAGHEQFF. CDR3 bases: TGTGCCAGCAGCTCGGGACTAGCGGGACATGAGCAGTTCTTC.

The chain recombines TRBV12-5 with TRBJ2-2, with D possibly being TRBD2 (5 bases). Germline V gives CDR1 LGHNT, CDR2 FRNRAP. V lost 5 bases to trimming and J lost 3 bases, with 13 bases between them. The CDR3 totals 15 residues. CDR3 region: CASGLGVSDTGELFF. DNA for the CDR3: TGTGCTAGTGGTCTGGGAGTTTCTGACACCGGGGAGCTGTTTTTT.

This chain uses TRBV6-5 with TRBJ1-2, with 9 bases identical to TRBD1. This CDR3 region has 14 residues. The ends lost 10 bases at V and 7 bases at J; junction bases unmatched: 13. Germline V gene data show CDR1 as MNHEY and CDR2 as SVGAGI. The chain's CDR3 is CATTRTTGGSGYTF. The CDR3 coding sequence is TGTGCCACCACCCGTACTACAGGGGGCTCTGGCTACACCTTC.